Below are 20 T cell receptor beta chains sequenced from a single sample in a study of T cell responses to AZD1222 COVID-19 vaccine. Data came from immunoSEQ multiplex PCR; TCRdb stores just in-frame clones and leaves some out. The sample comprises 70,000 to 95,000 clones, roughly nine tenths of which are singletons, and over 2% rests with the top ten. This material consisted of peripheral blood, taken 28 days after the second AZD1222 dose. The receptors come from an adult who received the AZD1222 COVID-19 vaccine.

The genes are TRBV10-3 and TRBJ1-1; 7 bases align to TRBD1. The germline gives CDR1 ENHRY, CDR2 SYGVKD. V was clipped by 10 bases and J by 0 bases; unmatched bases: 5. The CDR3 runs to 13 residues. The CDR3: CATSTGLNTEAFF. In DNA, the CDR3 is TGTGCCACCTCGACAGGGTTGAACACTGAAGCTTTCTTT.

This clone appeared a single time. The chain couples TRBV10-2 to TRBJ1-2; D possibly corresponds to TRBD1 (5 bases). Germline V CDR1 and CDR2: WSHSY, SAAADI. The CDR3 consists of 14 residues. V was shortened by 2 bases and J by 4 bases, with 11 bases between the two germline ends. CDR3 in amino acids: CASSEQGISYGYTF. Written as DNA, the CDR3 is TGCGCCAGCAGTGAGCAGGGTATCAGCTATGGCTACACCTTC.

This chain joins TRBV4-3 and TRBJ1-4; D gene unclear. The germline V gene has CDR1 LGHNA and CDR2 YSLEER. This CDR3 has 15 residues. V was shortened by 1 base and J by 4 bases, with 10 bases between the two germline ends. The CDR3 coding sequence is TGCGCCAGCAGCCAAGGCGTCCGGAGTAATGAAAAACTGTTTTTT. Protein: CASSQGVRSNEKLFF.

This chain links TRBV6-2 or TRBV6-3 with TRBJ1-5, with D possibly being TRBD1 (6 bases). This CDR3 is built from 14 residues. Trimming shortened V by 2 bases and J by 6 bases, and 11 bases separated the two germline ends. Germline CDR1 is MNHEY and CDR2 is SVGEGT. The CDR3 loop reads CASSYGGGLQPQHF. The CDR3 nucleotides are TGTGCCAGCAGTTACGGGGGGGGGCTTCAGCCCCAGCATTTT.

This chain links TRBV7-9 with TRBJ2-7; D is unclear. Germline V lookup: CDR1 SEHNR, CDR2 FQNEAQ (reference sequence). This CDR3 comprises 13 residues. The V and J ends lost 4 bases and 2 bases respectively, with 9 bases between them. The CDR3 sequence is CASSSKGPYEQYF. In DNA, the CDR3 is TGTGCCAGCAGCTCGAAGGGCCCCTACGAGCAGTACTTC.

In nucleotides, the CDR3 is TGCGCCAGCAGCTTCCCAGCATTGTCCGGGGAGCTGTTTTTT. Encoded protein: CASSFPALSGELFF. J is TRBJ2-2 and V is TRBV5-1, with no clear D. In germline, CDR1 is SGHRS, CDR2 YFSETQ. The CDR3 totals 14 residues. Trimming stripped 2 bases from V and 6 bases from J, with 11 bases between.

This sequence joins TRBV24-1 and TRBJ1-4, with TRBD1 matching over 7 bases. V was pared by 0 bases and J by 6 bases, with 12 bases of the junction left unmatched. This CDR3 comprises 18 residues. From germline, CDR1 is KGHDR and CDR2 SFDVKD. CDR3 amino acids: CATSDLCGVGTEDEKLFF. The CDR3 DNA follows: TGTGCCACCAGTGATTTGTGTGGGGTAGGGACAGAAGATGAAAAACTGTTTTTT.

The V and J genes are TRBV3-1 (or the pseudogene TRBV3-2) and TRBJ1-1; weak D call: TRBD1 (6 bases). The CDR3 totals 14 residues. Between the trimmed V and J ends, which lost 3 bases and 8 bases, there was a span of 16 bases. Germline CDR1 LGHDT, CDR2 YNNKEL (reference sequence). CDR3 nucleotides: TGTGCCAGCAGCCAGAACGGACAGAGAAGAGAAGCTTTCTTT. It codes for CASSQNGQRREAFF.

This chain's CDR3 is CASSTGGWDEQFF. The CDR3 nucleotides read TGTGCCAGCAGTACAGGGGGTTGGGATGAGCAGTTCTTC. The chain links TRBV27 to TRBJ2-1; 8 bases agree with TRBD1. V lost 5 bases to trimming and J lost 8 bases; unmatched junction nucleotides: 5. The germline V gene has CDR1 MNHEY and CDR2 SMNVEV (reference sequence). The CDR3 runs 13 residues.

This CDR3 reads CASRQASEGQPQHF. The DNA for the CDR3 is TGTGCCAGTAGACAGGCCTCAGAAGGTCAGCCCCAGCATTTT. This chain links TRBV19 with TRBJ1-5; tentatively, D is TRBD1 (5 bases). CDR3 size: 14 residues. CDR1 LNHDA and CDR2 SQIVND come from the germline V gene (reference sequence). Trimming removed 6 bases from V and 6 bases from J, with 15 bases in between.

The gene calls are TRBV19 and TRBJ1-4; 7 bases are a match to TRBD1. J lost 7 bases, V lost 7 bases, and 9 bases had no gene match. Germline CDR1 reads LNHDA; CDR2 reads SQIVND (reference sequence). CDR3 length: 14 amino acids. CDR3 coding DNA: TGTGCCAGTAATTACAGGGGAGGTAGTGAAAAACTGTTTTTT. Translation: CASNYRGGSEKLFF.

The gene calls are TRBV7-9 and TRBJ2-1; maybe TRBD2 (7 bases). Trimming stripped 5 bases from V and 7 bases from J, with 18 bases between. CDR1 and CDR2 (germline): SEHNR, FQNEAQ (reference sequence). This CDR3 has 15 residues. CDR3 in amino acids: CASSGGALGVNEQFF. For the CDR3, the DNA is TGTGCCAGCAGCGGGGGGGCCCTGGGTGTGAATGAGCAGTTCTTC.

The rearrangement uses TRBV12-3 or TRBV12-4 and TRBJ2-1; D is possibly TRBD2 (6 bases). Trimming left V 7 bases short and J 4 bases short, with 11 bases between. CDR3 length: 13 amino acids. CDR3 coding DNA: TGTGCCAGCACCCGGGACTTTTACAATGAGCAGTTCTTC. Translation gives CASTRDFYNEQFF.

This clone was detected only a few times. V is TRBV6-1 and J is TRBJ2-5, with D possibly TRBD2 on 5 matching bases. Trimming shortened V by 1 base and J by 9 bases, and 15 bases separated the two germline ends. Per germline, CDR1 MNHNS and CDR2 SASEGT. The CDR3 contains 14 residues. CDR3 sequence: CASSEGFERDAQYF. CDR3 DNA sequence: TGTGCCAGCAGTGAAGGATTCGAGAGGGATGCCCAGTACTTC.

J is TRBJ2-3 and V is TRBV11-2; D is unclear. The CDR3 is made up of 14 amino acids. Trimming removed 1 base from V and 3 bases from J, with 8 bases in between. The germline V gene encodes CDR1 SGHAT and CDR2 FQNNGV. The CDR3 DNA reads as TGTGCCAGCAGCTTAGGGGTCCAAACAGATACGCAGTATTTT. Residues: CASSLGVQTDTQYF. Based on the CDR3 plus reference TRBV11-2 and TRBJ2-3, the full variable domain is EAGVAQSPRYKIIEKRQSVAFWCNPISGHATLYWYQQILGQGPKLLIQFQNNGVVDDSQLPKDRFSAERLKGVDSTLKIQPAKLEDSAVYLCASSLGVQTDTQYFGPGTRLTVL.

The V and J genes are TRBV6-6 and TRBJ1-2; 9 bases are a match to TRBD1. V shed 5 bases, J shed 5 bases, and the junction held 9 bases outside the gene matches. This CDR3 has 15 residues. From germline, CDR1 is MNHNY and CDR2 SVGAGI (reference sequence). CDR3 DNA sequence: TGTGCCAGCAGTGCCCAGGGACAGGGTCTTTATGGCTACACCTTC. This codes for CASSAQGQGLYGYTF.

The rearrangement links TRBV30 to TRBJ1-5, with D hard to call. The CDR3 consists of 13 residues. V gave up 1 base and J gave up 9 bases, with 13 bases separating them. The germline CDR1 and CDR2 sequences are GTSNPN and SVGIG (reference sequence). The CDR3 spells CAWSGTENRPQHF. CDR3 in DNA: TGTGCCTGGAGTGGGACGGAAAATAGGCCCCAGCATTTT.

The rearrangement joins TRBV3-1 (or the pseudogene TRBV3-2) to TRBJ1-3; maybe TRBD1 (5 bases). CDR1 is LGHDT and CDR2 is YNNKEL in the germline V gene (reference sequence). The CDR3 length is 15 residues. V was clipped by 4 bases and J by 4 bases, with 14 bases between them. The DNA for the CDR3 is TGTGCCAGCAGCCCCCCAGGGCGTAGGGGAAACACCATATATTTT. As protein: CASSPPGRRGNTIYF.

This clone was seen once. V gene TRBV15 combines with J gene TRBJ1-2; D not resolved. The CDR3 consists of 17 residues. V was clipped by 1 base and J by 0 bases, with 15 bases between them. Germline loops: CDR1 LNHNV, CDR2 YYDKDF (reference sequence). CDR3 sequence (DNA): TGTGCCACCAGCAGAGGGGTCCAGGCGAGGGCTAACTATGGCTACACCTTC. Protein: CATSRGVQARANYGYTF.

The chain carries TRBV5-1 and TRBJ2-5, with 8 positions matching TRBD1. J lost 5 bases, V lost 4 bases, and 4 bases had no gene match. Germline V gene data show CDR1 as SGHRS and CDR2 as YFSETQ. CDR3 length: 13 residues. The CDR3 loop is CASSPYRGETQYF. As DNA, the CDR3 is TGCGCCAGCAGCCCTTACAGGGGGGAGACCCAGTACTTC.